A selection of T cell receptor beta chains follows, all from one sample in a study of T cell changes during pregnancy in multiple sclerosis. Repertoires were generated with immunoSEQ multiplex PCR, while TCRdb's copy carries only in-frame clones and drops some. The sample has tens of thousands of clones; more than 85% are singletons. Sequencing was performed on peripheral blood, taken in the first trimester of pregnancy. The origin of the receptors is a female donor with multiple sclerosis, enrolled in a pregnancy study. Both conserved end residues are trimmed from each CDR3. Fields, in order: V gene, CDR3 protein.

TRBV19,ASSIVQGSDTQY
TRBV19,ASSSGGPGETQY
TRBV4-3,ASSQDRAGLRQPQH
TRBV12-5,ASGRYSGTTSYEQY
TRBV7-2,ASSLVPAGGVETQY
TRBV6-6,ASSMGGALVSYEQF
TRBV4-3,ASSQDHGQGSSSYNSPLH
TRBV19,ASSIVGTGGAWNTEAF
TRBV7-2,ASSLGREGTQY
TRBV19,ASSILMGQGASNQPQH
TRBV11-3,ASSFSGQGGTEAF
TRBV19,ASGYEQF
TRBV5-3,ARRGRVEDAYNSPLH
TRBV9,ASSALAGGYNEQF
TRBV6-5,ASTLGSSYEQY
TRBV19,ASFPGQGHEKLF
TRBV18,ASSPGQGANQPQH